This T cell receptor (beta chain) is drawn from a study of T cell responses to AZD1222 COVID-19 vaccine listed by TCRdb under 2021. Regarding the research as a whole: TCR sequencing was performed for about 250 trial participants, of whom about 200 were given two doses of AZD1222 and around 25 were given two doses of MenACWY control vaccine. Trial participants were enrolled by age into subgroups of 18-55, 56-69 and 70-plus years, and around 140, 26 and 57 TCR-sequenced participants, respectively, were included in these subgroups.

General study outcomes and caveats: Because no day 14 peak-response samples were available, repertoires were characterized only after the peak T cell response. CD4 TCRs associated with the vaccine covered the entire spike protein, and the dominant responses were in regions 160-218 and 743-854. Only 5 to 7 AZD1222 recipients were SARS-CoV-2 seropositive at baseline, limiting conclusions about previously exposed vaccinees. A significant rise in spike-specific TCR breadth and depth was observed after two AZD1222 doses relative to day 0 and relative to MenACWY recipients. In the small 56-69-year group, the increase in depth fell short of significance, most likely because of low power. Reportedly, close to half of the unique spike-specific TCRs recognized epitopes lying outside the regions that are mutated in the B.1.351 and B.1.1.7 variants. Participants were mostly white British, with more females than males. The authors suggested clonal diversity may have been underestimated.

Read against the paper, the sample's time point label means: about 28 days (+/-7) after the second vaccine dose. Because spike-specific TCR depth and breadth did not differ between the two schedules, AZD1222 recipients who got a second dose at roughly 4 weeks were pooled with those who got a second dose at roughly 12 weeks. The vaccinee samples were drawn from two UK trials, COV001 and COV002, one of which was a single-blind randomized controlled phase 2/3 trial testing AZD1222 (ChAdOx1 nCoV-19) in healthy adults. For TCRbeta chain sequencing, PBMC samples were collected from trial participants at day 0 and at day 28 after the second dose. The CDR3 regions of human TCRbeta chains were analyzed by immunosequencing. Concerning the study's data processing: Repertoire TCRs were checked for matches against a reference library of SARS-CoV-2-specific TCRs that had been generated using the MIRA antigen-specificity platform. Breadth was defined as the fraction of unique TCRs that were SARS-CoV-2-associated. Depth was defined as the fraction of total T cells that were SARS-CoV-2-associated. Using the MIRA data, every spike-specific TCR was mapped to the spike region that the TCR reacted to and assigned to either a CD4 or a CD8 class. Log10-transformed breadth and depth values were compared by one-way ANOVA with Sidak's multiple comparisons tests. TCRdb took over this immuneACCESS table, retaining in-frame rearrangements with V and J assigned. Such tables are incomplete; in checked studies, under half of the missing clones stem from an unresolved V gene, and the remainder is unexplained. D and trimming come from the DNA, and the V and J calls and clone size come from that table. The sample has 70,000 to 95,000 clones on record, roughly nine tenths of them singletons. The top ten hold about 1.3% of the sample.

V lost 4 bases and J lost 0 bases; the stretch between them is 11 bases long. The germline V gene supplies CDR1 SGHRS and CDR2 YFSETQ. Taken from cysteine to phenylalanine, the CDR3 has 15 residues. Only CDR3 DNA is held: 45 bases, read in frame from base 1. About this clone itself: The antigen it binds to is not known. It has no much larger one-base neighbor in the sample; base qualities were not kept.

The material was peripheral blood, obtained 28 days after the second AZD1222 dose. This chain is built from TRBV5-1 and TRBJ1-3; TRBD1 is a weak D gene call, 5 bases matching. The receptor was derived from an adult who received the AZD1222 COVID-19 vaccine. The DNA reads TGCGCCAGCAGCAGGGACCTTCTCTCTGGAAACACCATATATTTT. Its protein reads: CASSRDLLSGNTIYF.